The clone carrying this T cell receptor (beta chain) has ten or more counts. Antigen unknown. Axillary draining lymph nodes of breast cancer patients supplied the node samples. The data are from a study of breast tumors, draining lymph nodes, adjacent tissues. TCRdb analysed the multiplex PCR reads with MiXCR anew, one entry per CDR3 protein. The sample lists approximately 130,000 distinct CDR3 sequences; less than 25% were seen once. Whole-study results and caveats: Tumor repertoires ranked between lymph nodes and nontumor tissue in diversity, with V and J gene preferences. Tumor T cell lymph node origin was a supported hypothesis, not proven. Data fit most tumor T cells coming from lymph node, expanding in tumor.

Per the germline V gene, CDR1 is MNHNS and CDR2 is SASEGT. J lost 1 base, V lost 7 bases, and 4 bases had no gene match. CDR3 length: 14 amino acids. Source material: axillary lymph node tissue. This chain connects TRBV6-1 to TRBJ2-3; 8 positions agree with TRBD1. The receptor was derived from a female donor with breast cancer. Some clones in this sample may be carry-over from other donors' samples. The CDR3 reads CASIRGLGTDTQYF. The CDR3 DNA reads TGTGCCAGCATCAGGGGGCTAGGCACAGATACGCAGTATTTT.